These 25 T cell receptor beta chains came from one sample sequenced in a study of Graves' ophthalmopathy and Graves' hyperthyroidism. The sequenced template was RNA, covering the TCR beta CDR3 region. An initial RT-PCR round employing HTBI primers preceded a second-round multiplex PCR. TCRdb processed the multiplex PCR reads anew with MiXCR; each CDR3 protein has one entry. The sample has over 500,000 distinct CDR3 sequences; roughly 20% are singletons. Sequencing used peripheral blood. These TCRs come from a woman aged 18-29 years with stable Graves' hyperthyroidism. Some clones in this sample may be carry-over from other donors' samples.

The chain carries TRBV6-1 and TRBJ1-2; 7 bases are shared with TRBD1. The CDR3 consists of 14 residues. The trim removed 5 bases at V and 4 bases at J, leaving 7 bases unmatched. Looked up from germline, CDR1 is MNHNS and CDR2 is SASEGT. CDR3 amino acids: CASSQNRGSYGYTF. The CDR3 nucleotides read TGTGCCAGCAGTCAAAACAGGGGCAGCTATGGCTACACCTTC.

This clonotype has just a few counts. The CDR3 loop reads CASSGGLYEQYF. The CDR3 nucleotides are TGTGCCAGCAGCGGGGGACTCTACGAGCAGTACTTC. This chain uses TRBV6-1 with TRBJ2-7, with TRBD2 as a possible D gene (6 bases). Germline assignment: CDR1 MNHNS and CDR2 SASEGT. Trimming removed 6 bases at V and 3 bases at J, with 9 bases between. CDR3 length: 12 amino acids.

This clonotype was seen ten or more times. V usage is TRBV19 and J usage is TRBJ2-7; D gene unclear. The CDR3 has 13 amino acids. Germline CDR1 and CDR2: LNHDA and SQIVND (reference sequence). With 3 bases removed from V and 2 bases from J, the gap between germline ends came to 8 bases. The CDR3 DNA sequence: TGTGCCAGTAGTATCGGCCTCGCCTACGAGCAGTACTTC. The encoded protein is CASSIGLAYEQYF. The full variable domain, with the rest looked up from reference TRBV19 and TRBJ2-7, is DGGITQSPKYLFRKEGQNVTLSCEQNLNHDAMYWYRQDPGQGLRLIYYSQIVNDFQKGDIAEGYSVSREKKESFPLTVTSAQKNPTAFYLCASSIGLAYEQYFGPGTRLTVT.

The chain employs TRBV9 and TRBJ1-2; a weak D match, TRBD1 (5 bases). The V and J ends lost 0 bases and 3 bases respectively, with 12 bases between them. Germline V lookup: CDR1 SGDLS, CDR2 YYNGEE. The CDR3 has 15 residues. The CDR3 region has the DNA TGTGCCAGCAGCGTAGAGTGGGGACGAGACTATGGCTACACCTTC. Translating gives CASSVEWGRDYGYTF.

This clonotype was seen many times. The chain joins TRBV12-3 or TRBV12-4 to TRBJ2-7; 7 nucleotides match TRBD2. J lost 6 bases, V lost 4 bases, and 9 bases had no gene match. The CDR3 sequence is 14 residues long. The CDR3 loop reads CASSSPGLIFEQYF. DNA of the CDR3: TGTGCCAGCAGTTCACCGGGACTAATTTTCGAGCAGTACTTC.

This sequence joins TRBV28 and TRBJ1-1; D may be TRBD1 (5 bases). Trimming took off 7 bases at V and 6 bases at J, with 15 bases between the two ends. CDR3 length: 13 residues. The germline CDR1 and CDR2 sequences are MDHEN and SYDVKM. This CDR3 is CASTSGQRSEAFF. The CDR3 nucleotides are TGTGCCAGCACCTCGGGGCAGCGGTCTGAAGCTTTCTTT.

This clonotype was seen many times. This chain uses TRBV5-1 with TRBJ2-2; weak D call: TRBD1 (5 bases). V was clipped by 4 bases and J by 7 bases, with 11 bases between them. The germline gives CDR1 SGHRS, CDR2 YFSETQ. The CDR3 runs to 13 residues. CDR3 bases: TGCGCCAGCAGCAGCAGGGAAAACGGGGAGCTGTTTTTT. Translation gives CASSSRENGELFF.

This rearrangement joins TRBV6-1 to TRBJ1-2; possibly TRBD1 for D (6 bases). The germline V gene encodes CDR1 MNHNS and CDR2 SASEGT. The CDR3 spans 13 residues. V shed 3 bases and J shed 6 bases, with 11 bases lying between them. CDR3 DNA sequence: TGTGCCAGCAGTGAGAAGGGGGAGGATGGCTACACCTTC. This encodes CASSEKGEDGYTF.

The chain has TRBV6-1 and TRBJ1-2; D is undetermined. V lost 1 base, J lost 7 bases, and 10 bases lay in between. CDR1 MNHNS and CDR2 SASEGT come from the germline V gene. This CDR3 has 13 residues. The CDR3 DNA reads TGTGCCAGCAGTGAAGGGTTAATAAGTGGCTACACCTTC. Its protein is CASSEGLISGYTF.

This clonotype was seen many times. The CDR3 here is CASSPRPVYGYTF. The CDR3, as DNA: TGTGCCAGCAGTCCACGACCGGTCTATGGCTACACCTTC. V is TRBV12-3 or TRBV12-4 and J is TRBJ1-2; no reliable D call. This CDR3 region has 13 residues. Trimming left V 5 bases short and J 4 bases short, with 11 bases between.

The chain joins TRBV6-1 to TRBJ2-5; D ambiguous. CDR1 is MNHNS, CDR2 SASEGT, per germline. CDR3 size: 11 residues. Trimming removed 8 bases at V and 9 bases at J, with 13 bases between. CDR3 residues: CASSLGNSQYF. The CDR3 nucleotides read TGTGCCAGCTCCCTGGGGAATTCCCAGTACTTC.

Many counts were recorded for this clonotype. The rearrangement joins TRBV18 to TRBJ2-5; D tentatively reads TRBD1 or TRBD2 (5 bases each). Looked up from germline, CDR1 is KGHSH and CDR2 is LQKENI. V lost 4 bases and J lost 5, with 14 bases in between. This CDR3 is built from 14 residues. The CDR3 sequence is CASSLGGGYETQYF. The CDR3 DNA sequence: TGTGCCAGCTCACTCGGTGGGGGTTATGAGACCCAGTACTTC.

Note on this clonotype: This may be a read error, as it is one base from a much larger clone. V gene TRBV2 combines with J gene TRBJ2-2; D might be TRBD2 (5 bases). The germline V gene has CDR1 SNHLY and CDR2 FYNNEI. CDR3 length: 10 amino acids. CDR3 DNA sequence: TGTGCCAGCTCAGTCGGGGAGCCGTTTTTT. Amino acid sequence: CASSVGEPFF.

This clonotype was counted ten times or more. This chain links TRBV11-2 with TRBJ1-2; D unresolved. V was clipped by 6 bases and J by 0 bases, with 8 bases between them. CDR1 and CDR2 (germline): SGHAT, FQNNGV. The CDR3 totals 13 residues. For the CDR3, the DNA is TGTGCCAGCAGTTCCCTACCTAACTATGGCTACACCTTC. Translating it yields CASSSLPNYGYTF.

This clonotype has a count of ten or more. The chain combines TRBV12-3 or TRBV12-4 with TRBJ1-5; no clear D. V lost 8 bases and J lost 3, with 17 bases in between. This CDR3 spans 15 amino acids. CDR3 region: CASVWVWPSNQPQHF. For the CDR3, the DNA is TGTGCCAGCGTGTGGGTTTGGCCCTCCAATCAGCCCCAGCATTTT.

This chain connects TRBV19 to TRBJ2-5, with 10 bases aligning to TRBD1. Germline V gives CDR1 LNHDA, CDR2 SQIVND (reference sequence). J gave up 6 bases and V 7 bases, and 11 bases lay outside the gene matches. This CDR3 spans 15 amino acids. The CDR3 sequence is CASTPAGQGYKTQYF. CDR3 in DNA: TGTGCCAGTACTCCTGCGGGACAGGGGTACAAGACCCAGTACTTC.

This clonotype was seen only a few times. The CDR3 loop reads CASSLLGTQPQHF. CDR3 coding DNA: TGTGCCAGCAGTTTATTAGGAACTCAGCCCCAGCATTTT. The chain joins TRBV27 to TRBJ1-5, with D uncertain. CDR3 length equals 13 residues. Trimming took 1 base from V and 6 from J, leaving 7 bases between them. Germline values: CDR1 MNHEY, CDR2 SMNVEV (reference sequence).

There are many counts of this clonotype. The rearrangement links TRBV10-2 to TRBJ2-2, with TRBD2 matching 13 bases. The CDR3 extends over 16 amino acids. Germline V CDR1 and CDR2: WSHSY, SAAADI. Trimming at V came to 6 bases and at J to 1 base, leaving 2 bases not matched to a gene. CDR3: CASRGLAGVNTGELFF. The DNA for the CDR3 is TGCGCCAGCAGAGGACTAGCGGGGGTGAACACCGGGGAGCTGTTTTTT.

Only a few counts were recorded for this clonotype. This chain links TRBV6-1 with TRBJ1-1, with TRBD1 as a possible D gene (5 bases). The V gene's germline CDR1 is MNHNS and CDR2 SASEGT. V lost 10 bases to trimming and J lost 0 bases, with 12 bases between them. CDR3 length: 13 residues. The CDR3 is CATTRGVNTEAFF. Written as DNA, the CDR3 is TGTGCCACCACGCGGGGGGTGAACACTGAAGCTTTCTTT.

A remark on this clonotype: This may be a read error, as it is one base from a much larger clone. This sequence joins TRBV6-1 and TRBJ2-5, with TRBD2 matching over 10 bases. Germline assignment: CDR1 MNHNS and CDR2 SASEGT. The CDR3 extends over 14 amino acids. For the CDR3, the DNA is TGTGTCAGCAGTGAAGCGGGAGGGCGTGAGACCCAGTACTTC. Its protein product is CVSSEAGGRETQYF.

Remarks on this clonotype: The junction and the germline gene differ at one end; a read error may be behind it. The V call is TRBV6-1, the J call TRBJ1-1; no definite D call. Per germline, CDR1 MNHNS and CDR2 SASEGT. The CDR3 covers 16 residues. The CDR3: CASRSTAQVLNTDAFF. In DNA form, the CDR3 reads TGTGCCAGCAGGAGTACCGCGCAGGTCCTGAACACTGACGCTTTCTTT.

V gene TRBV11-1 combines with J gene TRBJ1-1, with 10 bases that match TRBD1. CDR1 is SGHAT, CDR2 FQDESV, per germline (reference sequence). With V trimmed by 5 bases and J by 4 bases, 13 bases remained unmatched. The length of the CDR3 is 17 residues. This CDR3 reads CASSPPRQGAWVTEAFF. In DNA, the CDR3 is TGTGCCAGCAGCCCCCCACGACAGGGGGCGTGGGTCACTGAAGCTTTCTTT. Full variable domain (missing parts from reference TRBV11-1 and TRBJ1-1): EAEVAQSPRYKITEKSQAVAFWCDPISGHATLYWYRQILGQGPELLVQFQDESVVDDSQLPKDRFSAERLKGVDSTLKIQPAELGDSAMYLCASSPPRQGAWVTEAFFGQGTRLTVV.

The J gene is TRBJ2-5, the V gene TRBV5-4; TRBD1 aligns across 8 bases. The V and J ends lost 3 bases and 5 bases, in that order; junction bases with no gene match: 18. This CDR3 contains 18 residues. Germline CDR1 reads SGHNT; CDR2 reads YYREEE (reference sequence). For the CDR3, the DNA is TGTGCCAGCAGCTGGGCGGTACAGGGGGAAGGGTTCGGCGAGACCCAGTACTTC. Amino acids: CASSWAVQGEGFGETQYF.

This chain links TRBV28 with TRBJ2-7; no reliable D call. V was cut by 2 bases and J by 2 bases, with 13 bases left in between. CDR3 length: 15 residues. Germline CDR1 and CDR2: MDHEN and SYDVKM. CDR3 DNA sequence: TGTGCCAGCAGTTTAAAACAAACCCTAACCTACGAGCAGTACTTC. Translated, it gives CASSLKQTLTYEQYF.

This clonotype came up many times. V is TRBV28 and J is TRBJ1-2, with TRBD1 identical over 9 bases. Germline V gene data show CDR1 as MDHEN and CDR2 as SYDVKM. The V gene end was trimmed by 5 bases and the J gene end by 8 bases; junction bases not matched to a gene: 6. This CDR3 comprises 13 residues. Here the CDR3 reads CASSKTGGSGYTF. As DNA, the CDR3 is TGTGCCAGCAGTAAAACAGGGGGCTCGGGCTACACCTTC.